The 20 T cell receptor beta chains presented below share a single source sample, sequenced in a study of T cell responses to AZD1222 COVID-19 vaccine. Some clones are missing from TCRdb's copy, which holds only in-frame ones; the method was immunoSEQ multiplex PCR. The table shows more than 100,000 clones, with about 87% occurring only once. The material was peripheral blood, obtained on day 0 of AZD1222 vaccination. These TCRs come from an adult in good health.

CDR3 sequence reads: CASRAQTGNSPLHF. The DNA for the CDR3 is TGTGCCAGCAGAGCCCAGACCGGAAATTCACCCCTCCACTTT. The chain has TRBV7-9 and TRBJ1-6, with D hard to call. Germline CDR1 reads SEHNR; CDR2 reads FQNEAQ (reference sequence). Trimming took 6 bases from V and 7 from J, leaving 13 bases between them. The CDR3 loop spans 14 amino acids. The full variable domain, with the rest looked up from reference TRBV7-9 and TRBJ1-6, is DTGVSQNPRHKITKRGQNVTFRCDPISEHNRLYWYRQTLGQGPEFLTYFQNEAQLEKSRLLSDRFSAERPKGSFSTLEIQRTEQGDSAMYLCASRAQTGNSPLHFGNGTRLTVT.

This chain uses TRBV27 with TRBJ2-1, with D possibly called TRBD1 or TRBD2 (5 bases each). Trimming stripped 3 bases from V and 3 bases from J, with 15 bases between. CDR3 length equals 16 residues. Germline V gives CDR1 MNHEY, CDR2 SMNVEV (reference sequence). Here the CDR3 DNA reads TGTGCCAGCAGTTTGGACGAGGGGAGTTACTACAATGAGCAGTTCTTC. It codes for CASSLDEGSYYNEQFF.

The V and J genes are TRBV2 and TRBJ1-2; D gene unclear. Germline CDR1 and CDR2: SNHLY and FYNNEI. V was clipped by 4 bases and J by 5 bases, with 11 bases between them. The CDR3 totals 13 residues. CDR3 amino acids: CASSAQAWYGYTF. The DNA of the CDR3 is TGTGCCAGCAGTGCCCAAGCATGGTATGGCTACACCTTC.

V gene TRBV12-5 combines with J gene TRBJ1-1; D gene uncertain. V gave up 5 bases and J gave up 1 base, with 14 bases separating them. CDR3 length: 15 amino acids. Germline V gives CDR1 LGHNT, CDR2 FRNRAP. The CDR3 reads CASGPRTVSNTEAFF. The CDR3 DNA reads as TGTGCTAGTGGTCCCCGGACGGTTTCGAACACTGAAGCTTTCTTT.

The J gene is TRBJ1-2, the V gene TRBV7-8; D perhaps matches TRBD1 (5 bases). Trimming cost V 1 base and J 2 bases, with 17 bases left between them. The length of the CDR3 is 17 residues. Germline V CDR1 and CDR2: SGHVS, FQNEAQ. The DNA of the CDR3 is TGTGCCAGCAGCTTAGTCCCTCCCTCGGGGGGGAACTATGGCTACACCTTC. It yields the protein CASSLVPPSGGNYGYTF.

The chain links TRBV24-1 to TRBJ2-1, with 11 nucleotides matching TRBD2. V lost 3 bases to trimming and J lost 6 bases; unmatched junction nucleotides: 9. The CDR3 has 17 residues. Germline V lookup: CDR1 KGHDR, CDR2 SFDVKD. Written as DNA, the CDR3 is TGTGCCACCAGTGATGCGAAGACTAGCGGGGATCTCAATGAGCAGTTCTTC. Translated: CATSDAKTSGDLNEQFF.

The CDR3 loop is CASSLDGNGDTIYF. In nucleotides, the CDR3 is TGTGCCAGCAGCTTAGACGGAAACGGGGACACCATATATTTT. The J gene is TRBJ1-3, the V gene TRBV13; D not resolved. Germline CDR1 reads PRHDT; CDR2 reads FYEKMQ (reference sequence). This CDR3 spans 14 amino acids. Trimming pared 1 base from V and 8 bases from J, leaving 12 bases between.

The rearrangement uses TRBV6-4 and TRBJ2-3; D is possibly TRBD1 (6 bases). Germline CDR1 is MRHNA and CDR2 is SNTAGT. Trimming pared 3 bases from V and 7 bases from J, leaving 11 bases between. This CDR3 region has 13 residues. This CDR3 reads CASSEGRDNTQYF. The DNA for the CDR3 is TGTGCCAGCAGTGAGGGTAGGGACAATACGCAGTATTTT.

With regard to this clone: The same CDR3 can be traced to other DNA sequences in this sample. V is TRBV12-3 or TRBV12-4 and J is TRBJ1-1; possibly TRBD1 for D (6 bases). CDR3 length: 13 amino acids. V was clipped by 3 bases and J by 4 bases, with 9 bases between them. The CDR3 sequence is CASSFGGGTEAFF. In nucleotides, the CDR3 is TGTGCCAGCAGTTTCGGGGGCGGCACTGAAGCTTTCTTT.

CDR3: CASSDRLREQFF. CDR3 DNA sequence: TGCGCCAGCAGTGACAGGTTAAGAGAGCAGTTCTTC. V and J are TRBV10-2 and TRBJ2-1; no reliable D call. With 3 bases removed from V and 10 bases from J, the gap between germline ends came to 10 bases. Germline V gene lookup returns CDR1 WSHSY and CDR2 SAAADI. The CDR3 totals 12 residues.

A single count supports this clone. V and J are TRBV6-1 and TRBJ2-6; D is possibly TRBD2 (5 bases). CDR1 MNHNS and CDR2 SASEGT come from the germline V gene. Between the trimmed V and J ends, which lost 0 bases and 4 bases, there was a span of 10 bases. The CDR3 contains 16 residues. CDR3 residues: CASSEAAPGGANVLTF. The DNA of the CDR3 is TGTGCCAGCAGTGAAGCGGCCCCGGGGGGGGCCAACGTCCTGACTTTC.

This sequence joins TRBV5-6 and TRBJ1-3, with 7 bases fitting TRBD1. CDR1 is SGHDT and CDR2 is YYEEEE in the germline V gene. With V trimmed by 6 bases and J by 2 bases, 8 bases remained unmatched. The CDR3 sequence is 15 residues long. The CDR3 loop is CASKLRGTAGNTIYF. DNA of the CDR3: TGTGCCAGCAAACTCAGGGGGACTGCTGGAAACACCATATATTTT.

V gene TRBV5-1 combines with J gene TRBJ1-2, with 7 bases aligning to TRBD1. Germline CDR1 SGHRS, CDR2 YFSETQ. V lost 1 base and J lost 3; bases outside the gene matches: 6. There are 15 residues in the CDR3. The CDR3 spells CASSLIPGTDYGYTF. The CDR3 nucleotides read TGCGCCAGCAGCTTGATCCCGGGGACAGACTATGGCTACACCTTC.

This rearrangement joins TRBV28 to TRBJ1-4; perhaps TRBD1 as D (6 bases). From germline, CDR1 is MDHEN and CDR2 SYDVKM. CDR3 length: 14 residues. The V gene lost 7 bases and the J gene lost 6 bases, with 15 bases spanning the gap. CDR3 sequence (DNA): TGTGCCAGCACATTGGGGGGGGCCTATGAAAAACTGTTTTTT. This gives the protein CASTLGGAYEKLFF.

This clone occurred once. V and J are TRBV10-3 and TRBJ2-7; TRBD2 aligns across 9 bases. The CDR3 has 16 amino acids. V lost 6 bases and J lost 2; bases outside the gene matches: 11. CDR1 is ENHRY and CDR2 is SYGVKD in the germline V gene. The CDR3 sequence: CAIRTIAGADTYEQYF. CDR3 DNA: TGTGCCATCAGAACTATAGCGGGAGCCGACACCTACGAGCAGTACTTC.

The chain is built from TRBV11-3 and TRBJ1-5; 9 nucleotides line up with TRBD1. Germline-derived CDR1 and CDR2 are SGHNT and YENEEA. V lost 1 base, J lost 6 bases, and 13 bases stayed unmatched. This CDR3 is built from 18 residues. CDR3 coding DNA: TGTGCCAGCAGCTTAGCTTTTCCCGGGACAGGGTGGGGTCAGCCCCAGCATTTT. Translated, it gives CASSLAFPGTGWGQPQHF.

The V call is TRBV11-1, the J call TRBJ1-1; D is uncertain. The CDR3 is 15 amino acids. The germline CDR1 and CDR2 sequences are SGHAT and FQDESV (reference sequence). The V gene lost 5 bases and the J gene lost 5 bases, with 18 bases spanning the gap. The CDR3 region is CASSRYALAGTEAFF. CDR3 bases: TGTGCCAGCAGCCGTTATGCATTGGCCGGTACTGAAGCTTTCTTT. The complete variable domain, with remaining parts taken from reference TRBV11-1 and TRBJ1-1, reads EAEVAQSPRYKITEKSQAVAFWCDPISGHATLYWYRQILGQGPELLVQFQDESVVDDSQLPKDRFSAERLKGVDSTLKIQPAELGDSAMYLCASSRYALAGTEAFFGQGTRLTVV.

The genes are TRBV24-1 and TRBJ2-3; the D gene could be TRBD1 or TRBD2 (6 bases each). This CDR3 region has 14 residues. V was clipped by 4 bases and J by 2 bases, with 9 bases between them. CDR1 and CDR2 from the germline V gene are KGHDR and SFDVKD. The CDR3 DNA is TGTGCCACCAGTGACGGGGGCTACACAGATACGCAGTATTTT. Amino acid sequence: CATSDGGYTDTQYF.

The chain recombines TRBV3-1 (or the pseudogene TRBV3-2) with TRBJ1-2; 7 nucleotides match TRBD1. The germline V gene encodes CDR1 LGHDT and CDR2 YNNKEL (reference sequence). Losses at the gene ends were 2 bases for V and 0 bases for J; bases not matched to a gene: 6. The CDR3 covers 16 residues. The CDR3 DNA reads TGTGCCAGCAGCCAACGGGGGACAGCGGCTAACTATGGCTACACCTTC. Translating gives CASSQRGTAANYGYTF.

The J gene is TRBJ2-5, the V gene TRBV5-8, with D unresolved. Trimming took 1 base from V and 5 from J, leaving 6 bases between them. The CDR3 has 12 residues. From germline, CDR1 is SGHTS and CDR2 YDEGEE. The CDR3 spells CASSLQRETQYF. DNA for the CDR3: TGTGCCAGCAGCTTGCAACGTGAGACCCAGTACTTC.